This record concerns one T cell receptor beta chain sequence. As originally analysed: Reference gene primer amplification gave estimated nucleated cell counts. TCRdb keeps only in-frame clones here, not all; method: immunoSEQ multiplex PCR. That table supplies the V and J calls and clone size; D and trimming were determined from the DNA. In the table there are 35,000 to 50,000 clones, about 90% of which are singletons. The CDR3 extends over 15 amino acids. Trimming at V came to 1 base and at J to 4 bases, leaving 2 bases not matched to a gene. Germline V gene lookup returns CDR1 SNHLY and CDR2 FYNNEI. The sample belongs to a study of blood T cell repertoires in COVID-19. Study details: Italy, Spain and the United States were the sources of the convalescent and acute COVID-19 samples. Nucleic acid was either cDNA or gDNA, and it came from T cells, B-cell-depleted T cells, or PBMCs.

The genes are TRBV2 and TRBJ1-5; 9 positions agree with TRBD1. The source material was peripheral blood. This sequence was found in a woman between 25 and 40 years old in a cohort sampled during active COVID-19. In DNA, the CDR3 is TGTGCCAGCAGTGAAGGAGGACAGGGGAATCAGCCCCAGCATTTT. It codes for CASSEGGQGNQPQHF.